What follows describes a single T cell receptor beta chain. Method: immunoSEQ multiplex PCR; TCRdb's copy keeps in-frame clones and lacks some. The table lists 42,000 or so clones, nearly 90% of them singletons, with 0.75% to 1% in the top ten. This record belongs to a study of T cell changes during pregnancy in multiple sclerosis. The CDR3 sequence is 12 residues long. Germline V lookup: CDR1 ENHRY, CDR2 SYGVKD. V was trimmed by 11 bases and J by 1 base, leaving 11 bases between them. This sequence joins TRBV10-3 and TRBJ1-1; D unresolved. The specimen comprised CD4+ T cells from peripheral blood mononuclear cells, sampled after pregnancy. The source of this sequence is a female donor with multiple sclerosis, enrolled in a pregnancy study. In DNA form, the CDR3 reads TGTGCCGTTAGACTCTCGAACACTGAAGCTTTCTTT. The encoded protein is CAVRLSNTEAFF.